The 3 T cell receptor beta chains reported below all come from one sample, sequenced in a study of T cell responses to AZD1222 COVID-19 vaccine. Sequenced by immunoSEQ multiplex PCR; TCRdb stores in-frame clones only, minus some. The sample consists of under 200,000 clones, 90% to 95% of them appearing once. The source was peripheral blood, collected on day 0 of AZD1222 vaccination. Source of these receptors: an adult in good health.

The chain carries TRBV6-5 and TRBJ1-5; 7 positions match TRBD1. Trimming cost V 6 bases and J 1 base; bases outside gene matches: 6. Germline-derived CDR1 and CDR2 are MNHEY and SVGAGI. CDR3 length: 15 amino acids. The CDR3 coding sequence is TGTGCCAGCAGCGTGGGACAGTCCAGCAATCAGCCCCAGCATTTT. It codes for CASSVGQSSNQPQHF.

The chain combines TRBV18 with TRBJ1-1, with 8 nucleotides matching TRBD1. Per germline, CDR1 KGHSH and CDR2 LQKENI. Trimming cost V 3 bases and J 5 bases; bases outside gene matches: 5. This CDR3 is 14 amino acids long. CDR3 in DNA: TGTGCCAGCTCACCCGGACAGGGTCGGACTGAAGCTTTCTTT. Its translation is CASSPGQGRTEAFF.

This rearrangement joins TRBV4-3 to TRBJ2-3; weak D call: TRBD2 (5 bases). Trimming cost V 4 bases and J 4 bases, with 12 bases left between them. Germline CDR1 LGHNA, CDR2 YSLEER. The CDR3 is made up of 14 amino acids. CDR3 residues: CASSLSDYSDTQYF. The CDR3 region has the DNA TGCGCCAGCAGCCTTTCAGACTATTCAGATACGCAGTATTTT.